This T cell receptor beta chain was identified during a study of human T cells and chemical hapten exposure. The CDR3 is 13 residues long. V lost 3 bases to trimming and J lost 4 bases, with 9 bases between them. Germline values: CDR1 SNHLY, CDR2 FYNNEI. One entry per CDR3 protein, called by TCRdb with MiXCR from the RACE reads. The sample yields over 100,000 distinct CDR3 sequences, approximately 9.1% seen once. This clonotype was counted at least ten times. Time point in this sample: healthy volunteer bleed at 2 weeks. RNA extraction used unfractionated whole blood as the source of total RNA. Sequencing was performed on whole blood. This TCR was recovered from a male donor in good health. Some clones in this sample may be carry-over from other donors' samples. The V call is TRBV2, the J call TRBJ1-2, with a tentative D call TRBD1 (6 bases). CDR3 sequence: CASSERQVYGYTF. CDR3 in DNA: TGTGCCAGCAGTGAGAGACAGGTCTATGGCTACACCTTC.